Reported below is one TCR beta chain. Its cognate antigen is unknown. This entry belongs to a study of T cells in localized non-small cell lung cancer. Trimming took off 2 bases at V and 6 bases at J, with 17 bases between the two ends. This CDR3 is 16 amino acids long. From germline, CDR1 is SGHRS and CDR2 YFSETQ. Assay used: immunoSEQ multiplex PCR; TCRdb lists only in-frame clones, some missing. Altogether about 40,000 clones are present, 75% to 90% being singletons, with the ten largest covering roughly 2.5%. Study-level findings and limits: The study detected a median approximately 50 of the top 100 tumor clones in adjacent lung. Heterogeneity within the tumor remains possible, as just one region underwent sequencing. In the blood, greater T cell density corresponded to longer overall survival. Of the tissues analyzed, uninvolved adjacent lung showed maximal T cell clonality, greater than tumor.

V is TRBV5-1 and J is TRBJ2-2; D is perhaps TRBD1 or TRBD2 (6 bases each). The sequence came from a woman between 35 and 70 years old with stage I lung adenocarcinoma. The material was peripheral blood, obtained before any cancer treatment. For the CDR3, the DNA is TGCGCCAGCAGCTTCCTACGGGGGCTCGAGGCCGGGGAGCTGTTTTTT. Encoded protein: CASSFLRGLEAGELFF.